One and the same sample provided the 12 T cell receptor beta chains below, sequenced in a study of blood T cell repertoires in COVID-19. Measured with immunoSEQ multiplex PCR; TCRdb has only the in-frame clones, and not every one. The sample lists around 240,000 clones; 86% were seen once. Sequenced material: peripheral blood. The source is a woman under 40 who had recovered from COVID-19.

The rearrangement links TRBV21-1 to TRBJ2-2; TRBD2 is taken as the D call from the table, unchecked against the DNA. TRBV21-1 is a listed pseudogene. The CDR3 extends over 16 amino acids. In nucleotides, the CDR3 is TGTGCCAGCGCTCCCCGCGGGGGCGAGAACACCGGGGAGCTGTTTTTT. Encoded protein: CASAPRGGENTGELFF.

This clone showed up just a few times. The CDR3 sequence: CASSAGGEQFF. The DNA of the CDR3 is TGTGCCAGCAGCGCGGGGGGCGAGCAGTTCTTC. The chain joins TRBV7-3 to TRBJ2-1; 8 nucleotides align to TRBD2. Trimming removed 5 bases from V and 10 bases from J; junction bases left unmatched: 1. The CDR3 runs 11 residues. Germline lookup yields CDR1 SGHTA and CDR2 FQGTGA.

J is TRBJ2-1 and V is TRBV3-1 (or the pseudogene TRBV3-2), with 12 bases matching TRBD2. The CDR3 totals 18 residues. Germline V CDR1 and CDR2: LGHDT, YNNKEL (reference sequence). V trimming: 1 base; J trimming: 8 bases; junction bases outside the gene matches: 12. The CDR3 loop is CASSQVRTSGGYGDEQFF. As DNA, the CDR3 is TGTGCCAGCAGCCAAGTTAGAACTAGCGGGGGGTATGGGGATGAGCAGTTCTTC.

This clone was counted a few times. This sequence joins TRBV5-1 and TRBJ1-2; 8 bases map to TRBD1. V lost 3 bases to trimming and J lost 7 bases; unmatched junction nucleotides: 5. The CDR3 has 13 amino acids. Germline CDR1 SGHRS, CDR2 YFSETQ. CDR3 in amino acids: CASSYSGGGGYTF. In DNA form, the CDR3 reads TGCGCCAGCAGCTATTCAGGGGGCGGTGGCTACACCTTC.

The chain joins TRBV5-4 to TRBJ2-7, with TRBD1 matching over 7 bases. The CDR3 length is 16 residues. The germline gives CDR1 SGHNT, CDR2 YYREEE (reference sequence). With 3 bases clipped from V and 4 bases from J, the junction kept 13 bases outside the gene matches. This chain's CDR3 is CASSSLPATGWYEQYF. The CDR3 nucleotides read TGTGCCAGCAGCTCCCTCCCAGCGACAGGGTGGTACGAGCAGTACTTC. The whole variable domain, filled in from reference TRBV5-4 and TRBJ2-7, reads ETGVTQSPTHLIKTRGQQVTLRCSSQSGHNTVSWYQQALGQGPQFIFQYYREEENGRGNFPPRFSGLQFPNYSSELNVNALELDDSALYLCASSSLPATGWYEQYFGPGTRLTVT.

This clone was observed a single time. The V gene is TRBV29-1, the J gene TRBJ2-2, with 7 bases lining up with TRBD1. The CDR3 extends over 14 amino acids. With V trimmed by 4 bases and J by 1 base, 3 bases remained unmatched. CDR1 is SQVTM and CDR2 is ANQGSEA in the germline V gene. The CDR3 bases are TGCAGCGTTGGTGGGACAGTGAACACCGGGGAGCTGTTTTTT. As protein: CSVGGTVNTGELFF.

The chain employs TRBV5-1 and TRBJ2-5; 7 positions agree with TRBD1. Germline CDR1 reads SGHRS; CDR2 reads YFSETQ. The CDR3 contains 16 residues. V was clipped by 4 bases and J by 0 bases; unmatched bases: 9. The CDR3 protein is CASSHPDRLYQETQYF. CDR3 sequence (DNA): TGCGCCAGCAGCCACCCGGACAGGCTTTACCAAGAGACCCAGTACTTC.

The genes are TRBV19 and TRBJ1-1; D is unclear. The CDR3 sequence is 14 residues long. The V and J ends lost 7 bases and 2 bases respectively, with 14 bases between them. Per the germline V gene, CDR1 is LNHDA and CDR2 is SQIVND (reference sequence). In DNA form, the CDR3 reads TGTGCCAGTATGAGACGGACTCTTAACACTGAAGCTTTCTTT. Translated: CASMRRTLNTEAFF.

This clone was picked up one time. The rearrangement uses TRBV3-1 (or the pseudogene TRBV3-2) and TRBJ2-3; no reliable D call. With 6 bases removed from V and 1 base from J, the gap between germline ends came to 14 bases. Germline-derived CDR1 and CDR2 are LGHDT and YNNKEL (reference sequence). The CDR3 covers 15 residues. The CDR3 reads CASSTTLVGTDTQYF. CDR3 in DNA: TGTGCCAGCAGTACTACTCTAGTTGGCACAGATACGCAGTATTTT.

This rearrangement joins TRBV14 to TRBJ2-7; 10 positions agree with TRBD1. V lost 0 bases, J lost 1 base, and 6 bases stayed unmatched. The CDR3 contains 17 residues. Germline values: CDR1 SGHDN, CDR2 FVKESK. The chain's CDR3 is CASSQERGQGLSYEQYF. In DNA, the CDR3 is TGTGCCAGCAGCCAAGAAAGGGGACAGGGGCTTTCCTACGAGCAGTACTTC.

This clone was detected once. This chain uses TRBV7-8 with TRBJ1-5; D ambiguous. Germline V gene lookup returns CDR1 SGHVS and CDR2 FQNEAQ. The germline V and J ends were trimmed by 5 bases and 3 bases, with 14 bases remaining between them. This CDR3 is built from 15 residues. CDR3 coding DNA: TGTGCCAGCAGCCTAAGGGCGGGGTTCAATCAGCCCCAGCATTTT. This sequence encodes CASSLRAGFNQPQHF.

The chain recombines TRBV19 with TRBJ2-1, with 7 bases lining up with TRBD1. The V gene end was trimmed by 1 base and the J gene end by 7 bases; junction bases not matched to a gene: 7. The CDR3 is 15 amino acids. Germline V gene data show CDR1 as LNHDA and CDR2 as SQIVND (reference sequence). The CDR3 spells CASSIGRQGGNEQFF. CDR3 coding DNA: TGTGCCAGTAGTATAGGCCGACAGGGCGGGAATGAGCAGTTCTTC.